Listed here are 13 T cell receptor beta chains from one sample, sequenced in a study of shared clonotypes between healthy human individuals. Profiling relied on immunoSEQ multiplex PCR, and the TCRdb table lists in-frame clones only, not all of them. The sample consists of around 1,000,000 clones, 70% to 85% of them appearing once. Sequencing was carried out using memory CD4+ T cells from PBMCs. Subset denoted: CD45RA-negative fraction. These receptors were collected from a young man in good health. Some clones in this sample may be carry-over from other donors' samples.

Concerning this clone: The DNA is omitted, as the CDR3 cannot be located on it reliably, and the CDR3 follows TCRdb's listing. The gene calls are TRBV5-1 and TRBJ2-7. From its first to its last residue, the CDR3 has 15 amino acids. In germline, CDR1 is SGHRS, CDR2 YFSETQ. The CDR3 reads CASRQSSGQTYEQYF.

The CDR3: CASSYRDQAYEQYF. CDR3 nucleotides: TGTGCCAGCAGTTACCGGGACCAGGCCTACGAGCAGTACTTC. V gene TRBV6-5 combines with J gene TRBJ2-7; D might be TRBD1 or TRBD2, each matching 5 bases. This CDR3 spans 14 amino acids. Per the germline V gene, CDR1 is MNHEY and CDR2 is SVGAGI. V gave up 2 bases and J gave up 2 bases, with 10 bases separating them.

This clone occurred once. This chain connects TRBV1 to TRBJ1-3. TRBV1 corresponds to a pseudogene. This CDR3 is 17 amino acids long. CDR3 sequence reads: CTSSDKGGTHSGNTIYF. The DNA of the CDR3 is TGCACCAGCAGCGATAAGGGAGGGACTCACTCTGGAAACACCATATATTTT.

The chain recombines TRBV18 with TRBJ2-1, with 9 positions matching TRBD2. The junction had 6 bases not matched to a gene; V was cut back by 6 bases and J by 6 bases. In germline, CDR1 is KGHSH, CDR2 LQKENI. The CDR3 covers 14 residues. In nucleotides, the CDR3 is TGTGCCAGCTCCCGGGCGGGAGGGCCCAATGAGCAGTTCTTC. Its translation is CASSRAGGPNEQFF.

J is TRBJ2-7 and V is TRBV29-1; either TRBD1 or TRBD2 may supply D (6 bases each). CDR1 is SQVTM and CDR2 is ANQGSEA in the germline V gene. CDR3 length: 14 amino acids. V was shortened by 7 bases and J by 4 bases, with 20 bases between the two germline ends. The CDR3 loop is CSARTGAEKYEQYF. For the CDR3, the DNA is TGCAGCGCCCGGACGGGGGCGGAAAAGTACGAGCAGTACTTC.

This clone showed up just a few times. The J gene is TRBJ1-2, the V gene TRBV7-9, with D perhaps matching TRBD1 (5 bases). V dropped 8 bases and J dropped 8 bases, with 21 bases sitting between them. This CDR3 comprises 14 residues. The germline gives CDR1 SEHNR, CDR2 FQNEAQ (reference sequence). CDR3 bases: TGTGCCAGCTATAAGGGGAAGGCCCCTGGGGGCTACACCTTC. Amino acids: CASYKGKAPGGYTF.

Only a few counts were recorded for this clone. This chain links TRBV9 with TRBJ2-2; 9 bases are a match to TRBD1. The CDR3 has 16 amino acids. Germline V lookup: CDR1 SGDLS, CDR2 YYNGEE. V lost 6 bases and J lost 5; bases outside the gene matches: 11. The CDR3 region has the DNA TGTGCCAGCACCTCGGACAGGGGAGGTGGTACCGGGGAGCTGTTTTTT. Translated, it gives CASTSDRGGGTGELFF.

This clone was recorded many times. V is TRBV19 and J is TRBJ2-2; tentative D call: TRBD2 (6 bases). In germline, CDR1 is LNHDA, CDR2 SQIVND (reference sequence). V was pared by 4 bases and J by 1 base, with 10 bases between. This CDR3 is built from 15 residues. CDR3 sequence (DNA): TGTGCCAGTAGTAGTGCGGGACTGAACACCGGGGAGCTGTTTTTT. It specifies CASSSAGLNTGELFF.

V and J are TRBV9 and TRBJ2-3; 13 positions match TRBD2. The V segment lost 0 bases and the J segment 2 bases; nucleotides outside the gene matches: 9. CDR3 size: 19 residues. CDR1 is SGDLS, CDR2 YYNGEE, per germline. CDR3 region: CASSVAPRTSGRVTDTQYF. The CDR3 nucleotides read TGTGCCAGCAGCGTAGCTCCAAGGACTAGCGGGAGAGTCACAGATACGCAGTATTTT.

The chain is built from TRBV29-1 and TRBJ2-5; D not resolved. Germline CDR1 SQVTM, CDR2 ANQGSEA. The CDR3 is 12 residues long. The V and J ends lost 5 bases and 1 base respectively, with 8 bases between them. The CDR3: CSVKRGQETQYF. The CDR3, as DNA: TGCAGCGTTAAAAGAGGCCAAGAGACCCAGTACTTC.

The CDR3 region is CASSQGPLNTGELFF. The CDR3 DNA is TGTGCCAGCAGCCAGGGACCCCTGAACACCGGGGAGCTGTTTTTT. The rearrangement links TRBV2 to TRBJ2-2; TRBD1 or TRBD2 may be the D gene (5 bases each). Between the trimmed V and J ends, which lost 6 bases and 1 base, there was a span of 12 bases. Germline V gene lookup returns CDR1 SNHLY and CDR2 FYNNEI. CDR3 length: 15 amino acids.

The gene calls are TRBV18 and TRBJ1-1; D is unresolved. Trimming removed 5 bases at V and 1 base at J, with 14 bases between. The CDR3 covers 15 residues. Germline V gene sequence: CDR1 KGHSH, CDR2 LQKENI. The DNA of the CDR3 is TGTGCCAGCTCAGGCAACGGTGAATCGAACACTGAAGCTTTCTTT. This sequence encodes CASSGNGESNTEAFF. The full variable domain, with the rest looked up from reference TRBV18 and TRBJ1-1, is NAGVMQNPRHLVRRRGQEARLRCSPMKGHSHVYWYRQLPEEGLKFMVYLQKENIIDESGMPKERFSAEFPKEGPSILRIQQVVRGDSAAYFCASSGNGESNTEAFFGQGTRLTVV.

The V and J genes are TRBV20-1 and TRBJ2-7; no clear D. The CDR3 runs 11 residues. Trimming cost V 5 bases and J 0 bases, with 5 bases left between them. Germline values: CDR1 DFQATT, CDR2 SNEGSKA (reference sequence). The CDR3 sequence: CSALYSYEQYF. CDR3 sequence (DNA): TGCAGTGCTTTATACTCCTACGAGCAGTACTTC.